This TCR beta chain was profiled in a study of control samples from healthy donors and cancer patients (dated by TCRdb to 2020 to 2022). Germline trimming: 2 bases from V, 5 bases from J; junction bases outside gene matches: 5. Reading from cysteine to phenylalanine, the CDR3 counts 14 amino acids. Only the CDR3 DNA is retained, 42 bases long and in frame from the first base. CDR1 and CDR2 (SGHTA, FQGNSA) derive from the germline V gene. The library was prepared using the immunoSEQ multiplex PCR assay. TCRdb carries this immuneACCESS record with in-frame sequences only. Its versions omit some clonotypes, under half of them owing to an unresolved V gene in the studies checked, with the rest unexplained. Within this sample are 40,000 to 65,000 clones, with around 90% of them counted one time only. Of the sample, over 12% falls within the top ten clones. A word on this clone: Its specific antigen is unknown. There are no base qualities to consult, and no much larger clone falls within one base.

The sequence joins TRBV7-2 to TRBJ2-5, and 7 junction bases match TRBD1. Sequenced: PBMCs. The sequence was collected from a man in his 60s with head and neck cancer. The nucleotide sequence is TGTGCCAGCAGCTTAAAGGGGGCAGGGGAGACCCAGTACTTC. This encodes CASSLKGAGETQYF.